This entry features one T cell receptor (beta chain) sequence. Sequenced by immunoSEQ multiplex PCR; TCRdb stores in-frame clones only, minus some. The data contain about 75,000 clones, nearly 95% of them singletons. The sample originates from a study of T cell changes during pregnancy in multiple sclerosis. V shed 2 bases and J shed 0 bases, with 7 bases lying between them. CDR1 and CDR2 (germline): MNHNS, SASEGT. This CDR3 spans 14 amino acids. The source was CD4+ T cells from peripheral blood mononuclear cells, collected after pregnancy. This TCR derives from a female donor with multiple sclerosis, enrolled in a pregnancy study. J is TRBJ1-1 and V is TRBV6-1, with D tentatively TRBD1 (5 bases). CDR3 protein: CASSEPGMNTEAFF. As DNA, the CDR3 is TGTGCCAGCAGTGAACCAGGGATGAACACTGAAGCTTTCTTT.